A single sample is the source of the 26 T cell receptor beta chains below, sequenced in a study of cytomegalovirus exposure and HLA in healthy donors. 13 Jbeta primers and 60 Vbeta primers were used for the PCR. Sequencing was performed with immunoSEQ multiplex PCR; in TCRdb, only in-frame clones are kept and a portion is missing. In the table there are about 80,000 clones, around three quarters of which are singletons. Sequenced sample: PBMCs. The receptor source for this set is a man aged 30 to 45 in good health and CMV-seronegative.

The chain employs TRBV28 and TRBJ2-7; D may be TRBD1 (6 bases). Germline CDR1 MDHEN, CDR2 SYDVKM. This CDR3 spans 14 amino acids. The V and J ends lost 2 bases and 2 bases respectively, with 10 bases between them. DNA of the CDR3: TGTGCCAGCAGTTTAGTGGACAGACCCTACGAGCAGTACTTC. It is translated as CASSLVDRPYEQYF.

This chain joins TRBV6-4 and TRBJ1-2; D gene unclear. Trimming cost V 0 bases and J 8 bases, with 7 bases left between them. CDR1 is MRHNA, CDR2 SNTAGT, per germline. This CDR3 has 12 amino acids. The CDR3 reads CASSDSGVGYTF. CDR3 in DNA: TGTGCCAGCAGTGACTCCGGGGTAGGCTACACCTTC.

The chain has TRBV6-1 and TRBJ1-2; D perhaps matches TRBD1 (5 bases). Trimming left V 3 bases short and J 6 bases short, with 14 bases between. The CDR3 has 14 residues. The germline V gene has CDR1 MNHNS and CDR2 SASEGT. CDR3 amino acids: CASSEDGSGHGYTF. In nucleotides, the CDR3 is TGTGCCAGCAGTGAGGACGGCTCAGGGCATGGCTACACCTTC.

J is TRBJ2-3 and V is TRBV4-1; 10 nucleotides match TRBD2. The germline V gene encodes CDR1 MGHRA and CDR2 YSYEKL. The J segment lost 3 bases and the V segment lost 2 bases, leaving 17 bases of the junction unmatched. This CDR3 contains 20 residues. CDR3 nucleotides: TGCGCCAGCAGCCAAAAACCGGGTGGACTAGCGGAAGGAACTACAGATACGCAGTATTTT. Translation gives CASSQKPGGLAEGTTDTQYF.

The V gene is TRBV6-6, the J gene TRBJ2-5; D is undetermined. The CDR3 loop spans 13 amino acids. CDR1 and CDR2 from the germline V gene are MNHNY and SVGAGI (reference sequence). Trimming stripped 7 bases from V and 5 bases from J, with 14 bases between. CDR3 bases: TGTGCCAGCATCCGAGACTTTGGGGAGACCCAGTACTTC. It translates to CASIRDFGETQYF.

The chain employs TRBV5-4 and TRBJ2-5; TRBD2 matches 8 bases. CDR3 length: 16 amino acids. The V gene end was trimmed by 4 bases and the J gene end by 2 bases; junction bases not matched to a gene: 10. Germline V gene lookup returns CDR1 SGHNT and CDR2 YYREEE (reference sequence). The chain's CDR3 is CASSPGTRPTQETQYF. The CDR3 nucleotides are TGTGCCAGCAGCCCGGGGACTAGACCCACTCAAGAGACCCAGTACTTC.

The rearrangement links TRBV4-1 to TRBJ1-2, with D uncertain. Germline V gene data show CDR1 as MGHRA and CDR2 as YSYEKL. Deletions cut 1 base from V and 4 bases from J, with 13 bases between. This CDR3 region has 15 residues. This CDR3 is CASSQVDQALYGYTF. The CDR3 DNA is TGCGCCAGCAGCCAAGTCGACCAGGCGCTCTATGGCTACACCTTC.

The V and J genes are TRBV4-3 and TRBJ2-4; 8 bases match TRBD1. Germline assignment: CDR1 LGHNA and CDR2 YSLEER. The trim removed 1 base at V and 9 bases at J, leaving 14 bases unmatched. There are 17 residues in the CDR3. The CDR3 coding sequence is TGCGCCAGCAGCCAAGGGGGTACAACAGGGGGGAATGGCATTCAGTACTTC. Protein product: CASSQGGTTGGNGIQYF.

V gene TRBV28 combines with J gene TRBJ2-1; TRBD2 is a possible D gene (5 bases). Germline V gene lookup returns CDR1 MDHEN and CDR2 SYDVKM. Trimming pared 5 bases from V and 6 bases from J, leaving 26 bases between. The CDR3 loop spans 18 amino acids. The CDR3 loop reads CASSDRQLVSGRGNEQFF. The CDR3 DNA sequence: TGTGCCAGCAGTGACCGCCAGTTGGTTTCGGGCCGGGGCAATGAGCAGTTCTTC.

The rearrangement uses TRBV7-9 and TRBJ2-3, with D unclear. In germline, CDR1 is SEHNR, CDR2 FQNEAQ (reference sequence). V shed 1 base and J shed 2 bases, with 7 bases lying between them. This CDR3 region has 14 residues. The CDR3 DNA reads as TGTGCCAGCAGCTTAGAACTGCACACAGATACGCAGTATTTT. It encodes CASSLELHTDTQYF.

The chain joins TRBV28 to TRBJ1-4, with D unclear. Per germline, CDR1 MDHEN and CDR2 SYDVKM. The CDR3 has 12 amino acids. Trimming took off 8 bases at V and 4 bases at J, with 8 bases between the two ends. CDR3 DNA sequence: TGTGCCAGCTCAACGGGTAATGAAAAACTGTTTTTT. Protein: CASSTGNEKLFF. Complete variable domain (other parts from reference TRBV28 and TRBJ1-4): DVKVTQSSRYLVKRTGEKVFLECVQDMDHENMFWYRQDPGLGLRLIYFSYDVKMKEKGDIPEGYSVSREKKERFSLILESASTNQTSMYLCASSTGNEKLFFGSGTQLSVL.

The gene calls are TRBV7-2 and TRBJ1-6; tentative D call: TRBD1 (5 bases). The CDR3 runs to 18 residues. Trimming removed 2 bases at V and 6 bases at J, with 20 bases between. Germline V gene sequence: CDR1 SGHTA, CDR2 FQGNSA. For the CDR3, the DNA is TGTGCCAGCAGCTTAACGTTGGGGGGTTCCACCCGTAATTCACCCCTCCACTTT. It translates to CASSLTLGGSTRNSPLHF.

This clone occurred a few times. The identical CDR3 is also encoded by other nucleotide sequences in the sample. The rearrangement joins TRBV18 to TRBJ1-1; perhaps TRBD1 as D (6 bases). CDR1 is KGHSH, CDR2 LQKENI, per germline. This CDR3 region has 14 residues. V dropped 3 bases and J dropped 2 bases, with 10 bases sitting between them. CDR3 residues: CASSPDRTNTEAFF. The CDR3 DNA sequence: TGTGCCAGCTCACCGGACAGAACAAACACTGAAGCTTTCTTT. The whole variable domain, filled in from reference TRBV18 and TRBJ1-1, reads NAGVMQNPRHLVRRRGQEARLRCSPMKGHSHVYWYRQLPEEGLKFMVYLQKENIIDESGMPKERFSAEFPKEGPSILRIQQVVRGDSAAYFCASSPDRTNTEAFFGQGTRLTVV.

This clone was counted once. DNA for the CDR3: TGTGCCAGCAGTCGGACTAGCGACCCCTACGAGCAGTACTTC. Its protein is CASSRTSDPYEQYF. The V and J genes are TRBV28 and TRBJ2-7, with 9 bases identical to TRBD2. CDR1 MDHEN and CDR2 SYDVKM come from the germline V gene. CDR3 length equals 14 residues. V trimming: 5 bases; J trimming: 2 bases; junction bases outside the gene matches: 4.

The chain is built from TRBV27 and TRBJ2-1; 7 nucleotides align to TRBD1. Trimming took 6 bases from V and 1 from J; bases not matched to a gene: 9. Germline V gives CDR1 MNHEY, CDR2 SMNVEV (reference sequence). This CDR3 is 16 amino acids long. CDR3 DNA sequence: TGTGCCAGCAGCCTCGCAGGGGGAATATCCTACAATGAGCAGTTCTTC. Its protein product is CASSLAGGISYNEQFF.

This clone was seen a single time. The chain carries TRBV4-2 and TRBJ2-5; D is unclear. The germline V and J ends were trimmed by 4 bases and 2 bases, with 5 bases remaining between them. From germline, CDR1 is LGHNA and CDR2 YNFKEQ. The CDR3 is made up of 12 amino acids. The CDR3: CASSLQQETQYF. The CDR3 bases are TGTGCCAGCAGCCTTCAACAAGAGACCCAGTACTTC.

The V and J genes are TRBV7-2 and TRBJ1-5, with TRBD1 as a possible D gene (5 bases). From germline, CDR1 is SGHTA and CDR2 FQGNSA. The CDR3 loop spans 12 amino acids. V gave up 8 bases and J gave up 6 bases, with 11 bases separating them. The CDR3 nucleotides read TGTGCCAGCGCTATAGGGGTTCAGCCCCAGCATTTT. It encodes CASAIGVQPQHF.

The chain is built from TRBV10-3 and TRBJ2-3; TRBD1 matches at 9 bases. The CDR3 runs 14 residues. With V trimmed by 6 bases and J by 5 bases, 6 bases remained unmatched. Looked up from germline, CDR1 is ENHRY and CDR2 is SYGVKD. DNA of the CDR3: TGTGCCATCAGCACCGACAGGGGGGGAGATACGCAGTATTTT. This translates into CAISTDRGGDTQYF.

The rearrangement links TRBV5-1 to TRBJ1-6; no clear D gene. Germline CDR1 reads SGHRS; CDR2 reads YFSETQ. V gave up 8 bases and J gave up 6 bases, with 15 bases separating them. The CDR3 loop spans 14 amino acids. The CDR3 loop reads CARGAGQSNSPLHF. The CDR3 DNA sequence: TGCGCCAGGGGCGCCGGCCAGAGTAATTCACCCCTCCACTTT.

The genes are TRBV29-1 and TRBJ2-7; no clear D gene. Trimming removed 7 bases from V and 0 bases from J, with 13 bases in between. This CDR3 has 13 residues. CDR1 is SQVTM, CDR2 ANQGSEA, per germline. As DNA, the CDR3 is TGCAGCGCATCAACACAGAACTCCTACGAGCAGTACTTC. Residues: CSASTQNSYEQYF.

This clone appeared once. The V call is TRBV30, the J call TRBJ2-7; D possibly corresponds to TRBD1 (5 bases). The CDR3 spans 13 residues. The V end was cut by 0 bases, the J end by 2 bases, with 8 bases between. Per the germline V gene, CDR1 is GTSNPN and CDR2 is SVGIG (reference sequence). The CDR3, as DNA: TGTGCCTGGAGTGTAGGCAGGGCCTACGAGCAGTACTTC. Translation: CAWSVGRAYEQYF.

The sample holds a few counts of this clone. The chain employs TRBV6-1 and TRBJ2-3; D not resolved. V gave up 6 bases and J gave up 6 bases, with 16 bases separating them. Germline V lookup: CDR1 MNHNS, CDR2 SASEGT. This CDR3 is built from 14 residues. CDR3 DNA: TGTGCCAGCAGCGATAACGTGCGAGTGGATACGCAGTATTTT. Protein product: CASSDNVRVDTQYF.

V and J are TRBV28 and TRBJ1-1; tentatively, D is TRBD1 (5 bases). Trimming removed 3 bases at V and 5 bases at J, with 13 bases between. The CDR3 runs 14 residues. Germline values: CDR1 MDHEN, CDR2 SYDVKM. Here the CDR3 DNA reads TGTGCCAGCAGTTTCCGACCCCAGGGAACTGAAGCTTTCTTT. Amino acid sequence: CASSFRPQGTEAFF. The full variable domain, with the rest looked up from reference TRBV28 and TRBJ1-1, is DVKVTQSSRYLVKRTGEKVFLECVQDMDHENMFWYRQDPGLGLRLIYFSYDVKMKEKGDIPEGYSVSREKKERFSLILESASTNQTSMYLCASSFRPQGTEAFFGQGTRLTVV.

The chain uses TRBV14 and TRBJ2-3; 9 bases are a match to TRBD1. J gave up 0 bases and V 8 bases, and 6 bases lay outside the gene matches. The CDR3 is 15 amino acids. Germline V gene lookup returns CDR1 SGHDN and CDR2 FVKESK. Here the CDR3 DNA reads TGTGCCAGCGGACAGGGGTTAAAAAGCACAGATACGCAGTATTTT. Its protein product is CASGQGLKSTDTQYF.

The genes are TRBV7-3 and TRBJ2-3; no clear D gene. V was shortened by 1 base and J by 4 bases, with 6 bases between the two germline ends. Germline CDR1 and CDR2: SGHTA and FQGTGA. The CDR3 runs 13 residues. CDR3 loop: CASSLNLPDTQYF. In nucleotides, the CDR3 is TGTGCCAGCAGCTTAAACCTACCAGATACGCAGTATTTT. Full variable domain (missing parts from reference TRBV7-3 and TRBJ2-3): GAGVSQTPSNKVTEKGKYVELRCDPISGHTALYWYRQSLGQGPEFLIYFQGTGAADDSGLPNDRFFAVRPEGSVSTLKIQRTERGDSAVYLCASSLNLPDTQYFGPGTRLTVL.

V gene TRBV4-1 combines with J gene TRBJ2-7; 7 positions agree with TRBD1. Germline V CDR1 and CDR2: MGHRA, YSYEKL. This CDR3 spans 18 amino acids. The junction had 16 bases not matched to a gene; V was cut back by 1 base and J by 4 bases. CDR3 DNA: TGCGCCAGCAGCCAAGTCACATTAAGCGCGACAGGGAAATACGAGCAGTACTTC. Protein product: CASSQVTLSATGKYEQYF.